Below are 26 T cell receptor beta chains sequenced from a single sample in a study of monozygotic twins with inflammatory bowel disease. With the 5' RACE reads reprocessed, TCRdb shows one record per CDR3 protein and no DNA. The table lists 210,000 or so distinct CDR3 sequences, with roughly 7.5% in the top ten. Sequencing input: blood. Every receptor here comes from a human donor with ulcerative colitis or Crohn's disease, or a healthy co-twin of an affected twin (not recorded which).

V usage is TRBV2 and J usage is TRBJ2-7; the D gene TCRdb calls, TRBD1, cannot be checked with no DNA. This CDR3 is 13 amino acids long. From germline, CDR1 is SNHLY and CDR2 FYNNEI. This CDR3 reads CASKVLTGTEQYF. The full variable domain, its missing parts supplied by reference TRBV2 and TRBJ2-7, is EPEVTQTPSHQVTQMGQEVILRCVPISNHLYFYWYRQILGQKVEFLVSFYNNEISEKSEIFDDQFSVERPDGSNFTLKIRSTKLEDSAMYFCASKVLTGTEQYFGPGTRLTVT.

This chain connects TRBV18 to TRBJ1-2; there is no DNA to check the TCRdb D call of TRBD1. This CDR3 has 13 amino acids. Germline V gives CDR1 KGHSH, CDR2 LQKENI. Here the CDR3 reads CASSRDDRYGYTF.

The gene calls are TRBV30 and TRBJ2-2; lacking DNA, the TRBD1 call made by TCRdb goes unchecked. The CDR3 loop spans 12 amino acids. CDR1 is GTSNPN and CDR2 is SVGIG in the germline V gene (reference sequence). CDR3 region: CAWSGGPGELFF.

The chain joins TRBV9 to TRBJ2-7; TCRdb's D gene call, TRBD1, goes unchecked for lack of DNA. This CDR3 has 17 residues. CDR1 SGDLS and CDR2 YYNGEE come from the germline V gene. The CDR3 spells CASSVGDRDSESYEQYF. Complete variable domain (other parts from reference TRBV9 and TRBJ2-7): DSGVTQTPKHLITATGQRVTLRCSPRSGDLSVYWYQQSLDQGLQFLIQYYNGEERAKGNILERFSAQQFPDLHSELNLSSLELGDSALYFCASSVGDRDSESYEQYFGPGTRLTVT.

V usage is TRBV7-9 and J usage is TRBJ1-1. Germline V gene sequence: CDR1 SEHNR, CDR2 FQNEAQ (reference sequence). The CDR3 has 13 amino acids. The CDR3 loop is CASSLAGAGGAFF.

J is TRBJ2-1 and V is TRBV24-1; the TCRdb D gene call, TRBD2, has no DNA to confirm it. This CDR3 comprises 17 residues. CDR1 is KGHDR and CDR2 is SFDVKD in the germline V gene. CDR3 in amino acids: CATSDRPKTSFGYEQFF.

The chain employs TRBV29-1 and TRBJ2-1; checking the TCRdb D call of TRBD2 is not possible without DNA. The germline CDR1 and CDR2 sequences are SQVTM and ANQGSEA. CDR3 length: 14 residues. This CDR3 reads CSVKRYGQYNEQFF.

The V and J genes are TRBV5-1 and TRBJ1-1; absent DNA, TCRdb's TRBD1 call cannot be checked. The CDR3 has 14 residues. CDR1 is SGHRS, CDR2 YFSETQ, per germline. Here the CDR3 reads CASSAGTMNTEAFF. The full variable domain, its missing parts supplied by reference TRBV5-1 and TRBJ1-1, is KAGVTQTPRYLIKTRGQQVTLSCSPISGHRSVSWYQQTPGQGLQFLFEYFSETQRNKGNFPGRFSGRQFSNSRSEMNVSTLELGDSALYLCASSAGTMNTEAFFGQGTRLTVV.

The V and J genes are TRBV5-1 and TRBJ2-1; absent DNA, TCRdb's TRBD2 call cannot be checked. The germline V gene encodes CDR1 SGHRS and CDR2 YFSETQ. The CDR3 runs 15 residues. This chain's CDR3 is CASRPAAGGPDEQFF.

This rearrangement joins TRBV5-1 to TRBJ1-5; TCRdb gives TRBD1 as the D gene, but with no DNA this cannot be confirmed. CDR3 length equals 15 residues. CDR1 is SGHRS, CDR2 YFSETQ, per germline. The CDR3 region is CASSLEGQGGQPQHF.

This CDR3 reads CSARGDRGQEPQHF. J is TRBJ1-5 and V is TRBV20-1; TCRdb names TRBD1, which stays unverified in the absence of DNA. CDR3 size: 14 residues. Germline lookup yields CDR1 DFQATT and CDR2 SNEGSKA (reference sequence).

This sequence joins TRBV5-1 and TRBJ2-6; TCRdb lists TRBD2, though no DNA is available to test this call. The CDR3 covers 18 residues. In germline, CDR1 is SGHRS, CDR2 YFSETQ. The CDR3 reads CASSPSLGGSSGANVLTF.

This chain connects TRBV5-1 to TRBJ2-6; TCRdb gives TRBD1 as the D gene, but with no DNA this cannot be confirmed. The CDR3 is 19 residues long. Germline assignment: CDR1 SGHRS and CDR2 YFSETQ. CDR3 sequence reads: CASSLDGTLLNSGANVLTF.

This chain connects TRBV20-1 to TRBJ1-2; TCRdb returns TRBD1, unconfirmable since there is no DNA. CDR3 length: 15 residues. Germline CDR1 and CDR2: DFQATT and SNEGSKA (reference sequence). The CDR3 protein is CSALGQGPANYGYTF.

This chain links TRBV12-3 or TRBV12-4 with TRBJ1-4. CDR3 length equals 16 residues. The CDR3 region is CASSSSSSGRFEKLFF.

The rearrangement joins TRBV6-1 to TRBJ1-2; TCRdb's D call of TRBD1 is untestable without DNA. Germline CDR1 reads MNHNS; CDR2 reads SASEGT. The CDR3 has 15 amino acids. The CDR3: CASSPGGPKYYGYTF.

V is TRBV12-3 or TRBV12-4 and J is TRBJ1-5; TCRdb picks TRBD1, but there is no DNA to check that call. The CDR3 is made up of 14 amino acids. The CDR3 region is CASSLWGAGQPQHF.

This chain links TRBV4-2 with TRBJ2-3; TCRdb proposes TRBD2, but this gene call is untestable without DNA. Germline CDR1 LGHNA, CDR2 YNFKEQ. The CDR3 is made up of 16 amino acids. This chain's CDR3 is CASTTGGTTSTDTQYF.

The rearrangement joins TRBV7-8 to TRBJ2-7. CDR3 length: 15 residues. In germline, CDR1 is SGHVS, CDR2 FQNEAQ. Here the CDR3 reads CASSFGQNFAYEQYF.

This chain links TRBV16 with TRBJ2-4; lacking DNA, the TRBD1 call made by TCRdb goes unchecked. The germline V gene encodes CDR1 KGHSY and CDR2 FQNENV. The CDR3 runs 12 residues. CDR3 amino acids: CASSQSRDIQYF.

The chain is built from TRBV18 and TRBJ1-1. This CDR3 contains 13 residues. Germline V gives CDR1 KGHSH, CDR2 LQKENI. The CDR3 is CASSQAGNTEALF.

The chain links TRBV6-1 to TRBJ2-7; checking the TCRdb D call of TRBD1 is not possible without DNA. The germline V gene encodes CDR1 MNHNS and CDR2 SASEGT. The CDR3 covers 14 residues. Here the CDR3 reads CASRSGQVRYEQYF.

The rearrangement uses TRBV18 and TRBJ1-2. The V gene's germline CDR1 is KGHSH and CDR2 LQKENI. This CDR3 has 15 amino acids. This CDR3 reads CASSPPSTAGIGYTF.

The chain links TRBV21-1 to TRBJ2-2; TCRdb proposes TRBD1, but this gene call is untestable without DNA. TRBV21-1 is flagged as a pseudogene. The CDR3 sequence is 15 residues long. This chain's CDR3 is CASSKGGANTGELFF.

The gene calls are TRBV5-4 and TRBJ1-4; the D call from TCRdb, TRBD1, cannot be confirmed without DNA. CDR1 and CDR2 (germline): SGHNT, YYREEE (reference sequence). This CDR3 has 14 amino acids. The chain's CDR3 is CASSPDRVEEKLFF.

The rearrangement uses TRBV19 and TRBJ2-7; the D gene TCRdb calls, TRBD1, cannot be checked with no DNA. The CDR3 extends over 14 amino acids. Germline assignment: CDR1 LNHDA and CDR2 SQIVND (reference sequence). The CDR3 sequence is CASSPPGQSYEQYF.